Below, 21 T cell receptor beta chains from the same sample are listed, as sequenced in a study of T cells in Graves' hyperthyroidism and ophthalmopathy. Amplified regions were TCR beta CDR3 sequences from RNA transcripts. The TCR CDR3 first-round RT-PCR relied on the HTBI primer set. MiXCR, run by TCRdb on the multiplex PCR reads, gives a single entry per CDR3 protein. The table includes about 350,000 distinct CDR3 sequences, about an eighth detected once. Sequencing was carried out using blood. These receptors came from a woman aged 35 to 49 with Graves' ophthalmopathy.

At least ten counts were recorded for this clonotype. J is TRBJ1-1 and V is TRBV19; possible D gene TRBD1, 5 bases. V lost 0 bases and J 6 bases, leaving 14 bases between the germline ends. Germline CDR1 LNHDA, CDR2 SQIVND (reference sequence). The CDR3 has 15 residues. CDR3 DNA sequence: TGTGCCAGTAGTATAGACGCGGCAGGGTTTGCTGAAGCTTTCTTT. Its translation: CASSIDAAGFAEAFF.

This chain connects TRBV14 to TRBJ1-1; the match to TRBD1 covers 11 bases. The J segment lost 12 bases and the V segment lost 3 bases, leaving 6 bases of the junction unmatched. This CDR3 spans 13 amino acids. Germline V gene data show CDR1 as SGHDN and CDR2 as FVKESK. CDR3 region: CASSQPGQGEPFF. The CDR3 coding sequence is TGTGCCAGCAGCCAGCCGGGACAGGGGGAACCTTTCTTT.

This clonotype was found many times. V usage is TRBV18 and J usage is TRBJ2-7, with D unresolved. The CDR3 runs to 14 residues. CDR1 and CDR2 (germline): KGHSH, LQKENI. V dropped 0 bases and J dropped 3 bases, with 9 bases sitting between them. CDR3 sequence (DNA): TGTGCCAGCTCACCACCAACGGAATACTACGAGCAGTACTTC. This sequence encodes CASSPPTEYYEQYF.

Worth noting for this clonotype: A much larger clone differs from this one at a single base, so this may be a read error. The rearrangement links TRBV19 to TRBJ1-1; D ambiguous. The CDR3 length is 13 residues. CDR1 LNHDA and CDR2 SQIVND come from the germline V gene (reference sequence). The CDR3 reads CVSSIGRIAEAFF. CDR3 nucleotide sequence: TGTGTCAGTAGTATTGGGCGGATCGCGGAAGCTTTCTTT.

This clonotype was observed at least ten times. V gene TRBV11-2 combines with J gene TRBJ2-1; no reliable D call. This CDR3 has 11 amino acids. Germline CDR1 reads SGHAT; CDR2 reads FQNNGV. Trimming took 5 bases from V and 10 from J, leaving 9 bases between them. The DNA for the CDR3 is TGTGCCAGCAGCCCGGGTTTAGAGCAGTTCTTC. Encoded protein: CASSPGLEQFF. Using reference TRBV11-2 and TRBJ2-1 for the parts outside the CDR3, the full variable domain is EAGVAQSPRYKIIEKRQSVAFWCNPISGHATLYWYQQILGQGPKLLIQFQNNGVVDDSQLPKDRFSAERLKGVDSTLKIQPAKLEDSAVYLCASSPGLEQFFGPGTRLTVL.

The V gene is TRBV2, the J gene TRBJ2-7; D is possibly TRBD2 (5 bases). Germline V CDR1 and CDR2: SNHLY, FYNNEI. V lost 1 base to trimming and J lost 3 bases, with 13 bases between them. This CDR3 is built from 15 residues. CDR3 DNA: TGTGCCAGCAGTGAAGGCAGCGGCAGACTCTACGAGCAGTACTTC. It is translated as CASSEGSGRLYEQYF. The whole variable domain, filled in from reference TRBV2 and TRBJ2-7, reads EPEVTQTPSHQVTQMGQEVILRCVPISNHLYFYWYRQILGQKVEFLVSFYNNEISEKSEIFDDQFSVERPDGSNFTLKIRSTKLEDSAMYFCASSEGSGRLYEQYFGPGTRLTVT.

This clonotype occurred many times. The chain joins TRBV12-3 or TRBV12-4 to TRBJ2-7; no clear D gene. The germline V and J ends were trimmed by 3 bases and 2 bases, with 5 bases remaining between them. The CDR3 sequence is 12 residues long. DNA of the CDR3: TGTGCCAGCAGTTTCAGGCCCTACGAGCAGTACTTC. Translating gives CASSFRPYEQYF.

This clonotype has at least ten counts. The chain couples TRBV7-8 to TRBJ2-5, with D perhaps given as TRBD1 or TRBD2 (6 bases each). The CDR3 extends over 18 amino acids. From germline, CDR1 is SGHVS and CDR2 FQNEAQ. Trimming took off 5 bases at V and 5 bases at J, with 27 bases between the two ends. CDR3 sequence reads: CASSHNVRPGHRGETQYF. The CDR3 DNA is TGTGCCAGCAGCCACAACGTTAGACCGGGACACCGGGGGGAGACCCAGTACTTC.

This clonotype has only a few counts. This chain uses TRBV12-3 or TRBV12-4 with TRBJ1-2; the D gene is possibly TRBD1 (6 bases). Trimming stripped 10 bases from V and 6 bases from J, with 24 bases between. The CDR3 covers 15 residues. The CDR3 region is CATGADSEQGDGYTF. CDR3 in DNA: TGTGCCACCGGTGCCGACTCCGAACAGGGAGATGGCTACACCTTC.

This clonotype was observed many times. This sequence joins TRBV7-9 and TRBJ1-2; 11 bases are a match to TRBD1. The CDR3 totals 16 residues. The V segment lost 4 bases and the J segment 4 bases; nucleotides outside the gene matches: 8. Germline loops: CDR1 SEHNR, CDR2 FQNEAQ (reference sequence). Here the CDR3 DNA reads TGTGCCAGCAGCTCCCGGGACAGGGGGATAGGCTATGGCTACACCTTC. This sequence encodes CASSSRDRGIGYGYTF.

This clonotype was detected ten times or more. V and J are TRBV20-1 and TRBJ2-1; 11 bases fit TRBD2. The germline V gene has CDR1 DFQATT and CDR2 SNEGSKA (reference sequence). Trimming cost V 6 bases and J 0 bases; bases outside gene matches: 10. The CDR3 is made up of 17 amino acids. CDR3 sequence: CSAKGLAEGSSYNEQFF. The CDR3 DNA sequence: TGCAGTGCAAAGGGACTAGCGGAGGGGAGCTCCTACAATGAGCAGTTCTTC.

This clonotype was recorded at least ten times. The chain uses TRBV12-5 and TRBJ2-7; a weak D match, TRBD2 (5 bases). The CDR3 sequence is 11 residues long. The germline CDR1 and CDR2 sequences are LGHNT and FRNRAP. The V end lost 8 bases, the J end lost 4 bases, and 9 bases lay between the germline ends. The CDR3 loop reads CASTPGYEQYF. The CDR3 DNA sequence: TGTGCTAGTACGCCGGGGTACGAGCAGTACTTC.

This clonotype was observed at least ten times. The chain joins TRBV28 to TRBJ2-5, with D possibly TRBD1 on 6 matching bases. The CDR3 loop spans 15 amino acids. V lost 4 bases, J lost 2 bases, and 14 bases lay in between. Germline V CDR1 and CDR2: MDHEN, SYDVKM. CDR3 protein: CASSSTGRGQETQYF. The CDR3 region has the DNA TGTGCCAGCAGTTCCACAGGGAGAGGTCAAGAGACCCAGTACTTC. Together with reference TRBV28 and TRBJ2-5, the CDR3 gives the full variable domain: DVKVTQSSRYLVKRTGEKVFLECVQDMDHENMFWYRQDPGLGLRLIYFSYDVKMKEKGDIPEGYSVSREKKERFSLILESASTNQTSMYLCASSSTGRGQETQYFGPGTRLLVL.

This clonotype has a count of ten or more. The rearrangement uses TRBV24-1 and TRBJ2-3, with D possibly TRBD1 on 6 matching bases. The CDR3 sequence is 17 residues long. Deletions cut 3 bases from V and 4 bases from J, with 19 bases between. Germline-derived CDR1 and CDR2 are KGHDR and SFDVKD. The CDR3 sequence is CATSDLKGSGESDTQYF. The CDR3, as DNA: TGTGCCACCAGTGATCTAAAGGGGTCAGGGGAGTCAGATACGCAGTATTTT.

This clonotype has a count of ten or more. The CDR3 DNA follows: TGTGCCAGCAGCTCACCCGGGACAGGGCCCTTCAATGAGCAGTTCTTC. Its translation is CASSSPGTGPFNEQFF. The chain links TRBV5-6 to TRBJ2-1; 9 nucleotides align to TRBD1. The germline V gene has CDR1 SGHDT and CDR2 YYEEEE. The CDR3 contains 16 residues. Trimming took 3 bases from V and 6 from J; bases not matched to a gene: 10.

This clonotype was detected ten times or more. The chain joins TRBV11-2 to TRBJ1-1; D is unresolved. The length of the CDR3 is 14 residues. Germline CDR1 SGHAT, CDR2 FQNNGV. The V end lost 6 bases, the J end lost 11 bases, and 22 bases lay between the germline ends. The CDR3 sequence: CASRPYTGKGGAFF. The CDR3 nucleotides read TGTGCCAGCAGACCTTATACGGGGAAGGGAGGGGCTTTCTTT.

This clonotype was recorded at least ten times. The chain combines TRBV11-1 with TRBJ2-1, with 8 bases lining up with TRBD2. The J segment lost 4 bases and the V segment lost 4 bases, leaving 3 bases of the junction unmatched. Germline V lookup: CDR1 SGHAT, CDR2 FQDESV (reference sequence). The CDR3 is 14 amino acids. In DNA, the CDR3 is TGTGCCAGCAGCTCCCTAGCGGGTTACAATGAGCAGTTCTTC. Its protein product is CASSSLAGYNEQFF.

This clonotype was seen ten or more times. The chain is built from TRBV7-6 and TRBJ2-7, with 9 bases lining up with TRBD1. CDR1 is SGHVS, CDR2 FNYEAQ, per germline. V shed 5 bases, J shed 0 bases, and the junction held 5 bases outside the gene matches. CDR3 length: 15 amino acids. CDR3 in DNA: TGTGCCAGCAGCCCCGGGACAGGGTTCTCCTACGAGCAGTACTTC. It encodes CASSPGTGFSYEQYF.

The chain is built from TRBV19 and TRBJ1-5; D unresolved. The CDR3 is 15 amino acids. Germline lookup yields CDR1 LNHDA and CDR2 SQIVND (reference sequence). Trimming cost V 3 bases and J 0 bases, with 9 bases left between them. CDR3 in DNA: TGTGCCAGTAGTATGGGGAGGTATAGCAATCAGCCCCAGCATTTT. It specifies CASSMGRYSNQPQHF.

This clonotype was observed many times. The gene calls are TRBV6-1 and TRBJ2-1; 9 bases are a match to TRBD1. Germline V gives CDR1 MNHNS, CDR2 SASEGT. This CDR3 spans 16 amino acids. Trimming at V came to 5 bases and at J to 2 bases, leaving 7 bases not matched to a gene. CDR3 DNA sequence: TGTGCCAGCAGTTATCAAACAGGGGGCCCCTACAATGAGCAGTTCTTC. Residues: CASSYQTGGPYNEQFF.

This rearrangement joins TRBV9 to TRBJ2-3; TRBD1 matches at 7 bases. After removal of 3 bases from V and 2 bases from J, the junction contained 9 bases not matched to a gene. The CDR3 loop spans 16 amino acids. Germline-derived CDR1 and CDR2 are SGDLS and YYNGEE. This CDR3 reads CASSGRTGADTDTQYF. The CDR3 DNA follows: TGTGCCAGCAGCGGCCGGACAGGAGCTGACACAGATACGCAGTATTTT.